This TCR beta chain was recorded in a study of shared clonotypes between healthy human individuals. From CD4+ cells came CD45RA+ naive and CD45RA-negative memory subsets. Data came from immunoSEQ multiplex PCR; TCRdb stores just in-frame clones and leaves some out. The repertoire includes over 2 million clones, 85% to 95% of them detected once, and around 0.38% sits in the top ten. Germline V gene lookup returns CDR1 MGHDK and CDR2 SYGVNS. The CDR3 has 14 residues. V was shortened by 4 bases and J by 5 bases, with 12 bases between the two germline ends. This TCR was recovered from a man aged 18 to 30 in good health. Some clones in this sample may be carry-over from other donors' samples. This chain connects TRBV25-1 to TRBJ2-1; D unclear. The sample was naive CD4+ T cells from PBMCs. As for subset: CD45RA+ positively selected. The CDR3 loop reads CASSGMDGHNEQFF. As DNA, the CDR3 is TGTGCCAGCAGTGGTATGGACGGACACAATGAGCAGTTCTTC. Drawing the rest from reference TRBV25-1 and TRBJ2-1, the complete variable domain is EADIYQTPRYLVIGTGKKITLECSQTMGHDKMYWYQQDPGMELHLIHYSYGVNSTEKGDLSSESTVSRIRTEHFPLTLESARPSHTSQYLCASSGMDGHNEQFFGPGTRLTVL.